This T cell receptor beta chain originates from a study of T cell repertoires in cytomegalovirus infection. Study-level findings and limits: HLA-C-restricted CMV-specific TCR beta clonotypes prevailed in the ex vivo response. Accumulated public TCR beta family frequency recognized individuals carrying CMV together with the relevant HLA.

TCRdb passed the reads through MiXCR, listing each CDR3 protein once. The table has roughly 200,000 distinct CDR3 sequences, roughly 9.8% seen once. This clonotype has a count of ten or more. Its antigen remains unidentified. CDR3 length equals 17 residues. V lost 4 bases and J 4 bases, leaving 22 bases between the germline ends. In germline, CDR1 is SEHNR, CDR2 FQNEAQ (reference sequence). V gene TRBV7-9 combines with J gene TRBJ1-2, with TRBD1 as a possible D gene (5 bases). The sequenced material came from PBMCs. The receptor was derived from a human donor in good health (CMV status not recorded). Some clones in this sample may be carry-over from other donors' samples. The CDR3 DNA is TGTGCCAGCAGCTCTCGTCCGGGACTCCGGAGCCGCTATGGCTACACCTTC. Amino acid sequence: CASSSRPGLRSRYGYTF.